This TCR beta chain originates from a study of neurological immune-mediated disorders. On the study more broadly: Relapsing-remitting disease affected roughly 31, and secondary progressive 3, of roughly 34 multiple sclerosis patients. Whole-study results and caveats: The expanded clones of different subjects shared no CDR3 amino acid sequences (suggesting private repertoires in all groups). The greatest TCR clonal expansion occurred in HTLV-1-associated myelopathy and the least in multiple sclerosis, which fell below healthy controls. The multiple sclerosis repertoire cluster had no clinical or MRI feature associated with it.

A single record per CDR3 protein comes from TCRdb applying MiXCR to the 5' RACE reads. This table has more than 45,000 distinct CDR3 sequences, approximately 3.9% appearing once. This clonotype was found a few times. Its antigen is still unknown. The CDR3 loop spans 15 amino acids. V gave up 3 bases and J gave up 4 bases, with 12 bases separating them. In germline, CDR1 is SGHAT, CDR2 FQNNGV. This sequence originates from a man in his thirties or forties with multiple sclerosis. The sequenced sample consisted of PBMCs. V usage is TRBV11-2 and J usage is TRBJ2-2; the D gene is possibly TRBD2 (5 bases). Here the CDR3 DNA reads TGTGCCAGCAGCTTCGGACTTAGAGGCACCGGGGAGCTGTTTTTT. It specifies CASSFGLRGTGELFF.